One and the same sample provided the 22 T cell receptor beta chains below, sequenced in a study of CD8+CD57+ T cells in acquired aplastic anemia (dated 2018 in TCRdb). The sequencing machine was an Illumina HiSeq 2000. Profiling of TCR beta VDJ combinations and CDR3 sequences used genomic DNA as the template. TCRdb reworked the public reads: Q25 trimming with fastp, MiXCR clone assembly, productive beta chains retained. Each CDR3 protein appears once, grouped with its most common genes and DNA. In all, the sample holds about 180,000 distinct CDR3 sequences, and approximately 49% of those were seen once. Together, the top ten hold under 3% of the sample. The sample was sorted CD4+, CD8+, or CD8+CD57+ T cells (not recorded which) from PBMCs. These receptors were obtained from a human donor in good health.

This clonotype was picked up one time. The J gene is TRBJ1-2, the V gene TRBV20-1; 8 bases line up with TRBD1. Germline-derived CDR1 and CDR2 are DFQATT and SNEGSKA (reference sequence). CDR3 length equals 13 residues. V lost 6 bases to trimming and J lost 4 bases; unmatched junction nucleotides: 7. The CDR3 DNA sequence: TGCAGTGCAGCAGGGGGCGGTAGCTATGGCTACACCTTC. Translating it yields CSAAGGGSYGYTF.

The V gene is TRBV5-4, the J gene TRBJ2-1, with TRBD2 matching 14 bases. Unmatched junction bases numbered 7, after V lost 4 bases and J lost 7 bases. The CDR3 is 16 amino acids. The germline V gene has CDR1 SGHNT and CDR2 YYREEE (reference sequence). The CDR3 spells CASSLGRLAGGNEQFF. The CDR3 bases are TGTGCCAGCAGCCTGGGAAGACTAGCGGGAGGGAATGAGCAGTTCTTC.

This clonotype was found many times. The chain is built from TRBV5-8 and TRBJ2-7; D may correspond to TRBD1 or TRBD2 (5 bases each). The V end lost 4 bases, the J end lost 0 bases, and 14 bases lay between the germline ends. Germline V CDR1 and CDR2: SGHTS, YDEGEE. The CDR3 runs 15 residues. Here the CDR3 DNA reads TGTGCCAGCAGCCCCTCCAGGGACCGCTCCTACGAGCAGTACTTC. This encodes CASSPSRDRSYEQYF.

In its sample, this clonotype was seen many times. This chain uses TRBV9 with TRBJ2-3; D ambiguous. The length of the CDR3 is 11 residues. Per germline, CDR1 SGDLS and CDR2 YYNGEE. The V end was cut by 0 bases, the J end by 5 bases, with 1 base between. The CDR3 DNA reads TGTGCCAGCAGCGTAGAAGATACGCAGTATTTT. Translated: CASSVEDTQYF.

This clonotype was detected ten times or more. The genes are TRBV5-1 and TRBJ1-1; the D gene is possibly TRBD1 (5 bases). Trimming removed 4 bases from V and 0 bases from J, with 10 bases in between. The germline gives CDR1 SGHRS, CDR2 YFSETQ. The CDR3 is made up of 14 amino acids. CDR3 nucleotide sequence: TGCGCCAGCAGCACGACAGTCATGAACACTGAAGCTTTCTTT. This codes for CASSTTVMNTEAFF.

The chain carries TRBV19 and TRBJ2-1, with 11 bases lining up with TRBD2. Unmatched junction bases numbered 4, after V lost 3 bases and J lost 9 bases. The CDR3 extends over 14 amino acids. The germline V gene encodes CDR1 LNHDA and CDR2 SQIVND (reference sequence). In DNA form, the CDR3 reads TGTGCCAGTAGTATTACTAGCGGGAGTGGTGAGCAGTTCTTC. Its protein product is CASSITSGSGEQFF. Supplemented by reference TRBV19 and TRBJ2-1, the full variable domain reads DGGITQSPKYLFRKEGQNVTLSCEQNLNHDAMYWYRQDPGQGLRLIYYSQIVNDFQKGDIAEGYSVSREKKESFPLTVTSAQKNPTAFYLCASSITSGSGEQFFGPGTRLTVL.

This chain connects TRBV9 to TRBJ2-3, with 8 nucleotides matching TRBD2. Germline-derived CDR1 and CDR2 are SGDLS and YYNGEE. The CDR3 sequence is 14 residues long. V dropped 4 bases and J dropped 5; count of bases not matched to a gene: 6. CDR3 nucleotides: TGTGCCAGCAGCATTACTAGCGGTGGAGATACGCAGTATTTT. Its protein is CASSITSGGDTQYF.

This clonotype occurred many times. J is TRBJ2-1 and V is TRBV20-1, with D uncertain. The CDR3 runs 15 residues. V was trimmed by 0 bases and J by 0 bases, leaving 9 bases between them. Per the germline V gene, CDR1 is DFQATT and CDR2 is SNEGSKA (reference sequence). CDR3 region: CSARDKDRSYNEQFF. The CDR3 region has the DNA TGCAGTGCTAGAGATAAGGACCGCTCCTACAATGAGCAGTTCTTC.

This clonotype was detected ten times or more. This chain joins TRBV6-5 and TRBJ1-1; TRBD1 might be the D (5 bases). Germline CDR1 reads MNHEY; CDR2 reads SVGAGI. CDR3 size: 13 residues. The ends were cut back, 4 bases at V and 2 bases at J, with 8 bases in the middle. The CDR3 bases are TGTGCCAGCAGTTTCGACAGTAACACTGAAGCTTTCTTT. Translated, it gives CASSFDSNTEAFF.

This clonotype was counted ten times or more. The chain has TRBV13 and TRBJ2-7; possible D gene TRBD2, 6 bases. The V end lost 5 bases, the J end lost 2 bases, and 16 bases lay between the germline ends. The CDR3 sequence is 15 residues long. CDR1 is PRHDT, CDR2 FYEKMQ, per germline (reference sequence). CDR3 nucleotide sequence: TGTGCCAGCAGCGCCGATCGGGGGATAGCCTACGAGCAGTACTTC. Its protein is CASSADRGIAYEQYF.

This clonotype was observed many times. The CDR3 spells CASSIPGLVNNEQFF. The CDR3 DNA reads as TGTGCCAGTAGTATTCCGGGACTAGTCAACAATGAGCAGTTCTTC. J is TRBJ2-1 and V is TRBV19; TRBD2 agrees at 8 bases. The germline V gene has CDR1 LNHDA and CDR2 SQIVND (reference sequence). This CDR3 is 15 amino acids long. V shed 3 bases and J 5 bases; nucleotides not matched to a gene: 6.

This chain links TRBV18 with TRBJ1-4; D might be TRBD1 (6 bases). CDR3 length: 13 amino acids. Germline V gene data show CDR1 as KGHSH and CDR2 as LQKENI. Between the trimmed V and J ends, which lost 6 bases and 5 bases, there was a span of 10 bases. The chain's CDR3 is CASSGGQNEKLFF. CDR3 bases: TGTGCCAGCTCCGGGGGACAAAATGAAAAACTGTTTTTT.

The chain employs TRBV7-4 and TRBJ2-5; D might be TRBD1 (8 bases). Looked up from germline, CDR1 is SGHVT and CDR2 is SQSDAQ. Trimming removed 8 bases at V and 2 bases at J, with 18 bases between. This CDR3 region has 15 residues. The CDR3 region is CASHRGGTTQETQYF. CDR3 sequence (DNA): TGTGCCAGCCACAGGGGGGGGACCACGCAAGAGACCCAGTACTTC.

As regards this clonotype: This clone may be a read error of a much larger clone one base away. The CDR3 DNA is TGTTCCAGCAGCTTTTACAGGGGTGGGGACACTGAAGCTTTCTTT. Its translation is CSSSFYRGGDTEAFF. The chain joins TRBV5-5 to TRBJ1-1; TRBD1 matches at 7 bases. This CDR3 is built from 15 residues. CDR1 and CDR2 (germline): SGHKS, YYEKEE (reference sequence). The whole variable domain, remainder taken from reference TRBV5-5 and TRBJ1-1, is DAGVTQSPTHLIKTRGQQVTLRCSPISGHKSVSWYQQVLGQGPQFIFQYYEKEERGRGNFPDRFSARQFPNYSSELNVNALLLGDSALYLCSSSFYRGGDTEAFFGQGTRLTVV.

This clonotype was seen ten or more times. The rearrangement links TRBV6-5 to TRBJ2-7; 7 bases match TRBD1. Germline CDR1 is MNHEY and CDR2 is SVGAGI. The CDR3 has 15 amino acids. V dropped 2 bases and J dropped 2; count of bases not matched to a gene: 6. CDR3 bases: TGTGCCAGCAGTTACGGGGGACAGCAAACCTACGAGCAGTACTTC. Translating it yields CASSYGGQQTYEQYF.

Comments on this clonotype: One junction end disagrees with the germline gene, perhaps due to a read error. The chain uses TRBV7-2 and TRBJ2-7; 8 bases map to TRBD1. From germline, CDR1 is SGHTA and CDR2 FQGNSA. This CDR3 has 14 amino acids. CDR3 in DNA: TGTGCGAGCAGCTTACAGGGGGGCCTCTACGAGCAGTACTTC. Its translation: CASSLQGGLYEQYF.

The chain uses TRBV19 and TRBJ2-3; 10 nucleotides agree with TRBD2. CDR3 length: 14 residues. Germline trimming cut 2 bases from V and 14 bases from J; bases unmatched to any gene: 10. The germline CDR1 and CDR2 sequences are LNHDA and SQIVND (reference sequence). The CDR3 loop reads CASSILAGADMRYF. CDR3 DNA: TGTGCCAGTAGTATACTAGCGGGAGCAGATATGCGGTATTTT.

This clonotype has a count of ten or more. The V call is TRBV6-1, the J call TRBJ2-7; D may correspond to TRBD1 or TRBD2 (5 bases each). The CDR3 runs 14 residues. Germline CDR1 reads MNHNS; CDR2 reads SASEGT. The V and J ends lost 6 bases and 3 bases respectively, with 15 bases between them. The CDR3 nucleotides are TGTGCCAGCAGAAAAACCCGGGACGTCTACGAGCAGTACTTC. It specifies CASRKTRDVYEQYF.

The gene calls are TRBV5-6 and TRBJ2-5, with D possibly matching TRBD1 (5 bases). Deletions cut 0 bases from V and 2 bases from J, with 14 bases between. The CDR3 totals 16 residues. Looked up from germline, CDR1 is SGHDT and CDR2 is YYEEEE. This CDR3 reads CASSLGMGLQQETQYF. In DNA, the CDR3 is TGTGCCAGCAGCTTGGGCATGGGGCTACAGCAAGAGACCCAGTACTTC.

The chain couples TRBV2 to TRBJ2-7, with 9 bases aligning to TRBD2. Germline loops: CDR1 SNHLY, CDR2 FYNNEI. V dropped 8 bases and J dropped 3; count of bases not matched to a gene: 8. This CDR3 has 14 amino acids. For the CDR3, the DNA is TGTGCCAGCTCCCGGAGTAGCGGGAGCTACGAGCAGTACTTC. As protein: CASSRSSGSYEQYF.

This chain links TRBV19 with TRBJ1-5; D is undetermined. The germline gives CDR1 LNHDA, CDR2 SQIVND (reference sequence). This CDR3 is built from 13 residues. V dropped 7 bases and J dropped 3 bases, with 10 bases sitting between them. The CDR3 DNA sequence: TGTGCCAGTACTGAACAGCTCAATCAGCCCCAGCATTTT. It is translated as CASTEQLNQPQHF.

In this sample, this clonotype turned up many times. The V and J genes are TRBV20-1 and TRBJ1-6, with 9 bases identical to TRBD1. Germline V gene sequence: CDR1 DFQATT, CDR2 SNEGSKA (reference sequence). The length of the CDR3 is 17 residues. V shed 6 bases, J shed 5 bases, and the junction held 14 bases outside the gene matches. This CDR3 is CSAQGTGKVPNNSPLHF. CDR3 in DNA: TGCAGTGCCCAGGGGACAGGGAAGGTCCCCAATAATTCACCCCTCCACTTT.